These 9 T cell receptor beta chains share one sample of origin, sequenced in a study of T cell responses to AZD1222 COVID-19 vaccine. Assay: immunoSEQ multiplex PCR; the TCRdb copy retains only in-frame clones and omits some. This sample has around 94,000 clones, with approximately 81% found just once. Sample: peripheral blood, taken on day 0 of AZD1222 vaccination. These receptor sequences come from an adult in good health.

This chain connects TRBV25-1 to TRBJ1-6; D gene uncertain. The germline V gene encodes CDR1 MGHDK and CDR2 SYGVNS. This CDR3 is built from 15 residues. V gave up 2 bases and J gave up 3 bases, with 8 bases separating them. The CDR3 sequence is CASSEGLNYNSPLHF. The DNA for the CDR3 is TGTGCCAGCAGTGAAGGACTGAACTATAATTCACCCCTCCACTTT.

The chain joins TRBV11-3 to TRBJ1-1; D is uncertain. The germline gives CDR1 SGHNT, CDR2 YENEEA. V gave up 0 bases and J gave up 7 bases, with 12 bases separating them. The CDR3 has 14 residues. The CDR3 sequence is CASSLEVVSNEAFF. CDR3 nucleotides: TGTGCCAGCAGCTTAGAAGTGGTCAGCAATGAAGCTTTCTTT.

The CDR3 protein is CASSQEFVGTGNEKLFF. The CDR3 DNA sequence: TGTGCCAGCAGCCAAGAGTTTGTAGGGACGGGGAATGAAAAACTGTTTTTT. V and J are TRBV4-2 and TRBJ1-4, with a possible D match to TRBD1 (5 bases). V was cut by 0 bases and J by 5 bases, with 16 bases left in between. The germline CDR1 and CDR2 sequences are LGHNA and YNFKEQ. The CDR3 is 17 amino acids.

V usage is TRBV19 and J usage is TRBJ2-1, with a tentative D call TRBD2 (6 bases). The CDR3 totals 15 residues. Germline-derived CDR1 and CDR2 are LNHDA and SQIVND (reference sequence). Trimming removed 1 base from V and 5 bases from J, with 12 bases in between. The chain's CDR3 is CASSIGQRANNEQFF. The CDR3 DNA follows: TGTGCCAGTAGTATAGGGCAGCGGGCTAACAATGAGCAGTTCTTC. The entire variable domain, with the rest obtained from reference TRBV19 and TRBJ2-1, is as follows: DGGITQSPKYLFRKEGQNVTLSCEQNLNHDAMYWYRQDPGQGLRLIYYSQIVNDFQKGDIAEGYSVSREKKESFPLTVTSAQKNPTAFYLCASSIGQRANNEQFFGPGTRLTVL.

This rearrangement joins TRBV19 to TRBJ1-1; TRBD1 matches 9 bases. The CDR3 has 17 residues. Germline V gives CDR1 LNHDA, CDR2 SQIVND (reference sequence). V lost 6 bases, J lost 0 bases, and 11 bases stayed unmatched. As DNA, the CDR3 is TGTGCCAGTAGAATTACAGGGGGCGAACGGGTGAACACTGAAGCTTTCTTT. Protein sequence: CASRITGGERVNTEAFF.

The V call is TRBV11-3, the J call TRBJ2-3; maybe TRBD1 (6 bases). CDR1 and CDR2 (germline): SGHNT, YENEEA. The CDR3 is made up of 16 amino acids. The V end was cut by 1 base, the J end by 2 bases, with 13 bases between. Here the CDR3 DNA reads TGTGCCAGCAGCTTAGTAAGGGGGAAGACCACAGATACGCAGTATTTT. This codes for CASSLVRGKTTDTQYF.

The chain uses TRBV4-2 and TRBJ1-2; TRBD1 matches at 7 bases. Losses at the gene ends were 1 base for V and 2 bases for J; bases not matched to a gene: 4. There are 15 residues in the CDR3. In germline, CDR1 is LGHNA, CDR2 YNFKEQ. CDR3 amino acids: CASSQGGGQNYGYTF. In nucleotides, the CDR3 is TGTGCCAGCAGCCAAGGGGGGGGACAGAACTATGGCTACACCTTC.

The chain recombines TRBV28 with TRBJ2-1; 9 bases align to TRBD1. Germline CDR1 reads MDHEN; CDR2 reads SYDVKM. The CDR3 extends over 15 amino acids. With 4 bases clipped from V and 6 bases from J, the junction kept 7 bases outside the gene matches. The CDR3 loop reads CASSSRDRVFNEQFF. The CDR3 DNA sequence: TGTGCCAGCAGTTCGAGGGACAGGGTTTTCAATGAGCAGTTCTTC.

V gene TRBV5-6 combines with J gene TRBJ2-2; the D is unclear. The CDR3 contains 13 residues. Trimming took 7 bases from V and 5 from J, leaving 12 bases between them. Germline V gives CDR1 SGHDT, CDR2 YYEEEE. The CDR3: CASGNAWTGELFF. The CDR3 DNA is TGTGCCAGCGGAAATGCATGGACCGGGGAGCTGTTTTTT. The full variable domain, rest sourced from reference TRBV5-6 and TRBJ2-2, is DAGVTQSPTHLIKTRGQQVTLRCSPKSGHDTVSWYQQALGQGPQFIFQYYEEEERQRGNFPDRFSGHQFPNYSSELNVNALLLGDSALYLCASGNAWTGELFFGEGSRLTVL.